Sequencing of this TCR beta chain was carried out in a study of identifying expanded T cells in peripheral blood (dated by TCRdb to about 2019). With respect to the entire study: Technical replicates were generated by sequencing separate aliquots of the same genomic DNA pool, and four replicates were compared pairwise. The investigation overall reported the following: For all healthy donors, the variance in clone template counts between two-week samples rose significantly as total template count increased. It was expected by the authors that biological variance in healthy repertoires might increase further over much longer intervals, such as months to years. About 1.3 differentially abundant clones were flagged by the binomial model between technical replicates, whereas about 15 and 18 were flagged over around two weeks and four weeks, respectively. The beta-binomial model significantly reduced the number of clones called differentially abundant and the false-positive rate across all healthy-donor time intervals.

No immune events such as infections were documented for the healthy donors during the collection period. To calibrate time-dependent variance in a beta-binomial model of T-cell clone differential abundance, blood repertoires from healthy donors were used as a training cohort. There were ten or so healthy donors in the training cohort, of whom 3 were female and 7 were male. Donor ages ranged from about 29 to 65 years, with an average of around 45 years. Whole blood from each healthy donor was obtained from a commercial supplier and was collected at three time points about two weeks apart. For immunosequencing, genomic DNA was extracted from unsorted whole blood. TCRbeta CDR3 regions were profiled with the immunoSEQ Assay using bias-controlled multiplex PCR amplification of genomic DNA. Regarding the original processing steps: To quantify the absolute abundance of each unique TCRbeta CDR3 region, the sequences were collapsed and filtered. Differential abundance was assessed using a binomial (Fisher-equivalent) model and a beta-binomial model in which time-dependent variance fitted from healthy donors was added. Any clone with fewer than 5 combined templates was excluded, and a clone was called differentially abundant if its Benjamini-Hochberg FDR was below 0.01. The form v = (b*log(k)+a)^2 was used to model beta-binomial variance as a function of total template count across the two samples. As stored in TCRdb, this immuneACCESS dataset retains in-frame rearrangements with V and J assigned. A fraction of the clones does not appear; measured against another copy, unresolved V genes explain less than half of the discrepancy, and the remainder lacks a known reason. D and trimming come from the DNA, and the V and J calls and clone size come from that table. For this sample there are some 120,000 clones; 84% appear just once. The ten largest clonotypes hold 3% to 3.5% of the sample.

Turning to this clone: There is no known antigen for this receptor. No qualities accompany the bases; no much larger clone lies one base away. Other DNA sequences in this specimen translate into the identical CDR3.

Sequencing used blood. This TCR was sampled from a person between 18 and 69 years old in good health.

The encoded CDR3 is CAWSVRNYEQYF. The DNA sequence is as follows: TGTGCCTGGAGTGTTAGGAACTACGAGCAGTACTTC. Here the chain combines TRBV30 and TRBJ2-7, with the D segment identity uncertain. The germline V gene (reference sequence) supplies CDR1 GTSNPN and CDR2 SVGIG. The junction carries 6 bases between V and J, which are trimmed by 0 bases and 3 bases respectively. From the cysteine up to the phenylalanine, the CDR3 has a length of 12 residues. The retained sequence is limited to the CDR3, 36 bases, with the frame set at the first base.